This TCR beta chain emerged from a study of T cells in Graves' hyperthyroidism and ophthalmopathy. General observations from the study: A model built on 13 V-J features separated ophthalmopathy from stable hyperthyroidism. Onset of ophthalmopathy came a median around 7.1 months after the model predicted it. In the blood, most expanded thyroid clonotypes above 0.001 appeared as well.

This clonotype was picked up many times. The antigen remains unidentified. Lactation, pregnancy, other autoimmune disease or uncontrolled infection excluded patients. The CDR3 contains 14 residues. Germline loops: CDR1 MGHRA, CDR2 YSYEKL. V lost 1 base and J lost 7, with 10 bases in between. The TCR beta CDR3 regions underwent amplification using RNA transcripts as the source. Carried out on the TCR CDR3, a first-round RT-PCR used the HTBI primer set. One entry per CDR3 protein, called by TCRdb with MiXCR from the multiplex PCR reads. This sample has fewer than 650,000 distinct CDR3 sequences, with 46% found just once.

The sequenced sample was peripheral blood or thyroid tissue (not recorded which). The chain recombines TRBV4-1 with TRBJ2-2; no reliable D call. The TCR was taken from an adult woman with Graves' disease, either hyperthyroidism or ophthalmopathy (not recorded which). The CDR3 region has the DNA TGCGCCAGCAGCCAAGCTCCGGGCATCGGGGAGCTGTTTTTT. Translating gives CASSQAPGIGELFF.